Sequencing of this TCR beta chain was carried out in a study of OX40 agonist ivuxolimab in advanced cancers. Blood was sampled at baseline, cycle 4 day 1, and cycle 7 day 1. The sample holds a few counts of this clone. The CDR3 extends over 13 amino acids. V lost 5 bases to trimming and J lost 7 bases, with 15 bases between them. Germline V CDR1 and CDR2: MNHEY, SMNVEV (reference sequence). Sequenced by immunoSEQ multiplex PCR; TCRdb stores in-frame clones only, minus some. Of 65,000 to 80,000 clones listed, approximately 91% are singletons. The sample here was CD4+ or CD8+ T cells sorted from blood, taken in a trial of the OX40 agonist ivuxolimab. The sequence derives from an adult with an advanced solid tumor such as melanoma, head and neck, liver or kidney cancer. The rearrangement joins TRBV27 to TRBJ2-7; no reliable D call. CDR3 nucleotides: TGTGCCAGCAGTGCCTGGGATCGGTGGGAGCAGTACTTC. It codes for CASSAWDRWEQYF.